A single sample gave rise to the 21 T cell receptor beta chains below, sequenced in a study of regulatory T cells in long-lasting Graves disease. Time point denoted: newly diagnosed GD, antithyroid drugs for less than 3 months. PBMC-extracted RNA yielded the TCR library. CDR3-region Arm-PCR and iRepertoire HTBI primers produced the TCR beta libraries. From the multiplex PCR reads, TCRdb called clonotypes with MiXCR, one entry per CDR3 protein. The sample lists hundreds of thousands of distinct CDR3 sequences, less than 20% seen once, with 18% in the top ten. These data were likewise used in another study, on T cells in Graves' hyperthyroidism and ophthalmopathy.

The sequencing used peripheral blood mononuclear cells (PBMCs), collected at new diagnosis, from a patient treated with antithyroid drugs. The origin of the receptors is a woman aged 25 to 45 with Graves disease.

V is TRBV27 and J is TRBJ2-1; D remains ambiguous. Trimming shortened V by 11 bases and J by 5 bases, and 22 bases separated the two germline ends. CDR1 is MNHEY, CDR2 SMNVEV, per germline (reference sequence). The CDR3 totals 15 residues. The CDR3: CAGRTDVSRNNEQFF. The CDR3 DNA reads TGTGCCGGCCGTACGGACGTGTCTAGAAACAATGAGCAGTTCTTC.

The CDR3 coding sequence is TGTGCCAGCAGCCTACAGGGGAGTTTCACTGAAGCTTTCTTT. Translation: CASSLQGSFTEAFF. The chain carries TRBV3-1 and TRBJ1-1, with TRBD1 matching over 7 bases. The CDR3 loop spans 14 amino acids. The V gene's germline CDR1 is LGHDT and CDR2 YNNKEL (reference sequence). Germline trimming cut 4 bases from V and 4 bases from J; bases unmatched to any gene: 6.

Many counts were recorded for this clonotype. V gene TRBV10-1 combines with J gene TRBJ2-3; D might be TRBD2 (5 bases). Germline CDR1 is WNHNN and CDR2 is SYGVQD (reference sequence). The V end lost 0 bases, the J end lost 5 bases, and 6 bases lay between the germline ends. The CDR3 has 13 residues. Written as DNA, the CDR3 is TGCGCCAGCAGTGAGTCAGGGAGAGATACGCAGTATTTT. This gives the protein CASSESGRDTQYF.

This clonotype came up a few times. The genes are TRBV11-2 and TRBJ2-3; TRBD2 matches 7 bases. The junction had 9 bases not matched to a gene; V was cut back by 6 bases and J by 3 bases. The length of the CDR3 is 15 residues. CDR1 and CDR2 (germline): SGHAT, FQNNGV. The CDR3 reads CASRAAGVRTDTQYF. DNA of the CDR3: TGTGCCAGCAGGGCCGCGGGAGTGCGGACAGATACGCAGTATTTT.

This clonotype was detected many times. The chain carries TRBV28 and TRBJ1-2; D is undetermined. With 7 bases removed from V and 9 bases from J, the gap between germline ends came to 18 bases. The CDR3 has 13 amino acids. Germline-derived CDR1 and CDR2 are MDHEN and SYDVKM. DNA of the CDR3: TGTGCCAGCAAACCGGGCCGAAAATTCAGCTACACCTTC. Residues: CASKPGRKFSYTF.

This clonotype was seen repeatedly, ten times or more. The J gene is TRBJ2-7, the V gene TRBV28; D remains ambiguous. The CDR3 extends over 15 amino acids. V lost 5 bases and J 0 bases, leaving 14 bases between the germline ends. Germline V gene lookup returns CDR1 MDHEN and CDR2 SYDVKM. The CDR3 DNA follows: TGTGCCAGCAGTCCCCCCGCCCTAGACTCCTACGAGCAGTACTTC. It translates to CASSPPALDSYEQYF.

The chain employs TRBV20-1 and TRBJ1-5; D perhaps matches TRBD1 (6 bases). Trimming removed 0 bases from V and 4 bases from J, with 19 bases in between. The germline V gene encodes CDR1 DFQATT and CDR2 SNEGSKA (reference sequence). The CDR3 has 17 amino acids. CDR3 protein: CSARDPWGGGQNQPQHF. CDR3 nucleotides: TGCAGTGCTAGAGATCCATGGGGGGGGGGCCAAAATCAGCCCCAGCATTTT.

The chain links TRBV6-5 to TRBJ2-2, with 8 positions matching TRBD1. The CDR3 contains 16 residues. V dropped 5 bases and J dropped 5; count of bases not matched to a gene: 10. Germline V gene sequence: CDR1 MNHEY, CDR2 SVGAGI. CDR3 bases: TGTGCCAGCAGTGGAGGAGGATACAGGGGGACCGGGGAGCTGTTTTTT. Its translation: CASSGGGYRGTGELFF.

This clonotype was seen repeatedly, ten times or more. This CDR3 is CASSLKEGLYGYTF. In DNA, the CDR3 is TGCGCCAGCAGCTTGAAGGAGGGCCTCTATGGCTACACCTTC. The rearrangement uses TRBV5-1 and TRBJ1-2; the D is unclear. The germline V and J ends were trimmed by 1 base and 4 bases, with 11 bases remaining between them. The germline gives CDR1 SGHRS, CDR2 YFSETQ. The CDR3 length is 14 residues. Based on the CDR3 plus reference TRBV5-1 and TRBJ1-2, the full variable domain is KAGVTQTPRYLIKTRGQQVTLSCSPISGHRSVSWYQQTPGQGLQFLFEYFSETQRNKGNFPGRFSGRQFSNSRSEMNVSTLELGDSALYLCASSLKEGLYGYTFGSGTRLTVV.

This clonotype was seen repeatedly, ten times or more. CDR3 region: CATSGGTGSAGTEAFF. The CDR3 nucleotides read TGTGCCACCAGTGGTGGGACAGGGAGTGCGGGCACTGAAGCTTTCTTT. V gene TRBV24-1 combines with J gene TRBJ1-1, with TRBD1 matching over 9 bases. Germline V lookup: CDR1 KGHDR, CDR2 SFDVKD. The length of the CDR3 is 16 residues. Trimming took 5 bases from V and 4 from J; bases not matched to a gene: 10.

This clonotype was detected many times. The J gene is TRBJ1-5, the V gene TRBV6-1; possibly TRBD1 for D (6 bases). CDR1 is MNHNS, CDR2 SASEGT, per germline. Trimming shortened V by 6 bases and J by 6 bases, and 18 bases separated the two germline ends. The CDR3 has 15 residues. For the CDR3, the DNA is TGTGCCAGCAGACACGGGGGGGCGCAGGGTCAGCCCCAGCATTTT. This encodes CASRHGGAQGQPQHF.

The chain links TRBV19 to TRBJ2-4; the D is unclear. CDR1 is LNHDA and CDR2 is SQIVND in the germline V gene (reference sequence). The CDR3 length is 14 residues. V lost 5 bases and J 5 bases, leaving 13 bases between the germline ends. CDR3 region: CASSPRTLENIQYF. CDR3 in DNA: TGTGCCAGTAGTCCCCGGACCCTCGAAAACATTCAGTACTTC.

This clonotype was recorded many times. The chain has TRBV2 and TRBJ2-7; 7 bases fit TRBD2. This CDR3 is built from 13 residues. Germline CDR1 and CDR2: SNHLY and FYNNEI. Trimming at V came to 6 bases and at J to 5 bases, leaving 7 bases not matched to a gene. The CDR3, as DNA: TGTGCCAGCAGCCGTGCGGGAGACGACGAGCAGTACTTC. Amino acid sequence: CASSRAGDDEQYF.

In its sample, this clonotype was seen many times. The rearrangement uses TRBV27 and TRBJ1-5; D possibly corresponds to TRBD1 (5 bases). This CDR3 has 15 residues. From germline, CDR1 is MNHEY and CDR2 SMNVEV (reference sequence). The V end was cut by 6 bases, the J end by 4 bases, with 16 bases between. The CDR3 loop is CASSSGTATNQPQHF. The CDR3, as DNA: TGTGCCAGCAGCTCCGGGACCGCCACAAATCAGCCCCAGCATTTT.

This clonotype was seen a handful of times. The V call is TRBV28, the J call TRBJ1-6; no definite D call. Germline values: CDR1 MDHEN, CDR2 SYDVKM. Trimming left V 6 bases short and J 0 bases short, with 9 bases between. This CDR3 contains 15 residues. CDR3 protein: CASRTGGSYNSPLHF. CDR3 in DNA: TGTGCCAGCAGGACGGGAGGCTCCTATAATTCACCCCTCCACTTT.

This clonotype was detected many times. The chain combines TRBV15 with TRBJ1-2; possibly TRBD1 for D (6 bases). V shed 0 bases and J shed 8 bases, with 10 bases lying between them. Germline CDR1 is LNHNV and CDR2 is YYDKDF (reference sequence). The CDR3 is 13 amino acids. CDR3 region: CATSRDEQGGYTF. CDR3 in DNA: TGTGCCACCAGCAGAGATGAACAGGGAGGCTACACCTTC.

The chain carries TRBV5-1 and TRBJ1-5, with TRBD1 matching 8 bases. Germline V gives CDR1 SGHRS, CDR2 YFSETQ. The CDR3 covers 15 residues. J was trimmed by 5 bases and V by 2 bases; bases with no gene match: 6. Written as DNA, the CDR3 is TGCGCCAGCAGCTTAGGGGCAGGGGGCGATCAGCCCCAGCATTTT. Protein sequence: CASSLGAGGDQPQHF.

The rearrangement uses TRBV5-1 and TRBJ1-2; D is uncertain. CDR1 is SGHRS, CDR2 YFSETQ, per germline. The V end lost 0 bases, the J end lost 4 bases, and 10 bases lay between the germline ends. The CDR3 has 14 amino acids. DNA of the CDR3: TGCGCCAGCAGCTTGGATGGGAGTACCTATGGCTACACCTTC. Protein: CASSLDGSTYGYTF.

This clonotype has at least ten counts. The chain recombines TRBV7-2 with TRBJ2-7, with 9 bases aligning to TRBD2. Germline CDR1 and CDR2: SGHTA and FQGNSA. The CDR3 consists of 16 residues. The trim removed 0 bases at V and 6 bases at J, leaving 9 bases unmatched. CDR3 sequence reads: CASSLASAGGPGEQYF. Here the CDR3 DNA reads TGTGCCAGCAGCTTAGCGAGTGCGGGAGGGCCGGGCGAGCAGTACTTC.

This clonotype appeared many times. The chain carries TRBV19 and TRBJ1-1; 9 nucleotides agree with TRBD1. J lost 2 bases, V lost 6 bases, and 4 bases had no gene match. The CDR3 extends over 14 amino acids. Germline V gene lookup returns CDR1 LNHDA and CDR2 SQIVND (reference sequence). CDR3 nucleotide sequence: TGTGCCAGTAGCCGGGACAGGGAAAACACTGAAGCTTTCTTT. Protein product: CASSRDRENTEAFF.

This clonotype was recorded many times. The chain has TRBV7-8 and TRBJ2-7, with D perhaps TRBD2 (6 bases). In germline, CDR1 is SGHVS, CDR2 FQNEAQ. V was pared by 5 bases and J by 2 bases, with 22 bases between. The CDR3 length is 17 residues. The CDR3 DNA reads TGTGCCAGCAGCCCCTTTCGGGGGTCCGACCCAGCCTACGAGCAGTACTTC. This sequence encodes CASSPFRGSDPAYEQYF.